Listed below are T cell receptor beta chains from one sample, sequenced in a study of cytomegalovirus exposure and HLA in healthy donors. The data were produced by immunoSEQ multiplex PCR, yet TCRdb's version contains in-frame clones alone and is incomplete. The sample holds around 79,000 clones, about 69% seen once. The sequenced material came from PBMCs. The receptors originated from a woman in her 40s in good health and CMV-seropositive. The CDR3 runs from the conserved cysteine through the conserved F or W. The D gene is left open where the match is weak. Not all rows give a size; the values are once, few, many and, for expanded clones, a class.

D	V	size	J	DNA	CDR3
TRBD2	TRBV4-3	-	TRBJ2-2	TGCGCCAGCAGCCGAAACCTCCCTGTCCTTACTAGCGGGAGTTCCACCGGGGAGCTGTTTTTT	CASSRNLPVLTSGSSTGELFF
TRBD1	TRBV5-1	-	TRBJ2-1	TGCGCCAGCACCCCGGGACAGGGGCCCAATGAGCAGTTCTTC	CASTPGQGPNEQFF
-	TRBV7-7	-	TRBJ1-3	TGTGCCAGCAGCCCTGACAGCCTCGGAAACACCATATATTTT	CASSPDSLGNTIYF
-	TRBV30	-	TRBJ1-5	TGTGCCTGGAACCCGGGACCGGGGGAGAATCAGCCCCAGCATTTT	CAWNPGPGENQPQHF
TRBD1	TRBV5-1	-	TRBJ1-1	TGCGCCAGCAGCTTGGAAGGACAGGGGCTGGGCACTGAAGCTTTCTTT	CASSLEGQGLGTEAFF
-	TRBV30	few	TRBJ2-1	TGTGCCTGGAGGACGGATGGGCATGAGCAGTTCTTC	CAWRTDGHEQFF
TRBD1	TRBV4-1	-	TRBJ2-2	TGCGCCAGCAGCCAAGTTGGGACAGGGATCGGGGAGCTGTTTTTT	CASSQVGTGIGELFF
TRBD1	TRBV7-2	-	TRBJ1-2	TGTGCCAGCAGCGCTCGGACAGGGGACCGGTATGGCTACACCTTC	CASSARTGDRYGYTF
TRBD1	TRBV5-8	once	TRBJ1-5	TGTGCCAGCAGGCGGACAGGCATGTATAGCAATCAGCCCCAGCATTTT	CASRRTGMYSNQPQHF
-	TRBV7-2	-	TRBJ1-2	TGTGCCAGCAGCTCCCCCGGGACAACTGGCTACACCTTC	CASSSPGTTGYTF
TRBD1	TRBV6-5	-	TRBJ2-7	TGTGCCAGCAGTTACTCGAGAGGACAGGCTCCCGGCGAGCAGTACTTC	CASSYSRGQAPGEQYF
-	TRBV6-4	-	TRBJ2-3	TGTGCCAGCAGTGACCGCAGGGACACAGATACGCAGTATTTT	CASSDRRDTDTQYF
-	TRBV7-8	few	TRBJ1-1	TGTGCCAGCAGCTTAGTCGACACCGCTGAAGCTTTCTTT	CASSLVDTAEAFF
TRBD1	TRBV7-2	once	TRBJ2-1	TGTGCCAGCAGCTTAGACGGGACAGGGGGTTACAATGAGCAGTTCTTC	CASSLDGTGGYNEQFF
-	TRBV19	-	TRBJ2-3	TGTGCCAGTAGTATAATGGCCGAAGGGACTTGGTACACAGATACGCAGTATTTT	CASSIMAEGTWYTDTQYF
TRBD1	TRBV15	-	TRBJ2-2	TGTGCCACCAGCAGGTCCGGGACAGGGAACACCGGGGAGCTGTTTTTT	CATSRSGTGNTGELFF
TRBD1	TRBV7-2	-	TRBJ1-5	TGTGCCAGCAGCTTAGATGCAGGGGGTCAGCCCCAGCATTTT	CASSLDAGGQPQHF
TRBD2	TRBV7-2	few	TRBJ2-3	TGTGCCAGCAGAAGGAGCGGGAGGACAAGTCCTAATCCAGATACGCAGTATTTT	CASRRSGRTSPNPDTQYF
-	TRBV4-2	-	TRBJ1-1	TGTGCCAGCAGCCAAGAGTGGGTGACAGGAATGAACACTGAAGCTTTCTTT	CASSQEWVTGMNTEAFF
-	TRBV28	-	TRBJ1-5	TGTGCCAGCAGTTTATCGGGGGGGAGAGGGCAGCCCCAGCATTTT	CASSLSGGRGQPQHF
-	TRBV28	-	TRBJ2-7	TGTGCCAGCAGTACACCATCTCCGGGACAAAGGACCAGCGAGTACTTC	CASSTPSPGQRTSEYF
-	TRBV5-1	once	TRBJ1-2	TGCGCCAGCAGCTTGCTTCAGAGCGACCTCATTAACTATGGCTACACCTTC	CASSLLQSDLINYGYTF